This TCR beta chain was documented in a study of early T cells in non-severe SARS-CoV-2 infection. Study details: Sequencing was performed on bulk RNA from unsorted whole blood, leaving chains unpaired. Study-wide findings and caveats: Anti-spike CD8 responses were favored in VDJdb matching, and private and CD4 specificities were missed.

Attached unique molecular identifiers marked individual cDNA molecules. Using its own MiXCR run on the 5' RACE reads, TCRdb lists one record per CDR3 protein. The repertoire consists of more than 65,000 distinct CDR3 sequences, with around 12% occurring once and the leading ten covering approximately 2.6%. There are 19 residues in the CDR3. CDR1 and CDR2 from the germline V gene are LNHDA and SQIVND (reference sequence). Trimming cost V 7 bases and J 0 bases, with 25 bases left between them. Comments on this clonotype: The antigen is unknown.

The rearrangement joins TRBV19 to TRBJ1-5; weak D call: TRBD1 (6 bases). This sample comprised whole blood, obtained at baseline. This receptor was identified in an adult who was a healthcare worker with PCR-confirmed SARS-CoV-2 infection or an uninfected control (not recorded which). The CDR3 DNA is TGTGCCAGTACCCGAGGGGGGGCCGCGGACCTATATAGCAATCAGCCCCAGCATTTT. Amino acid sequence: CASTRGGAADLYSNQPQHF.